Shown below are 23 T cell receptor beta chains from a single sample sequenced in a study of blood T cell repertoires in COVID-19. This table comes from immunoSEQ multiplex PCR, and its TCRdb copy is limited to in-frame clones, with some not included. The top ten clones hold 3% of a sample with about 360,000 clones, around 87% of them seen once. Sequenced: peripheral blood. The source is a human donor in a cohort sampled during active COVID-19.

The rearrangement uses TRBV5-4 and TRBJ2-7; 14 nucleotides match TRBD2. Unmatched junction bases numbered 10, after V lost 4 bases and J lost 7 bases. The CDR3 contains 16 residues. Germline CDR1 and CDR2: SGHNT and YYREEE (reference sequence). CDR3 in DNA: TGTGCCAGCAGCCACCCGACTAGCGGGGGGGCCGGAGAGCAGTACTTC. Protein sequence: CASSHPTSGGAGEQYF.

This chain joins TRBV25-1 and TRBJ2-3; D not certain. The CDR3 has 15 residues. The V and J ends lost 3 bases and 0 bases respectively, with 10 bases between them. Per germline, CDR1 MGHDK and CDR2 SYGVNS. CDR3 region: CASSDSQISTDTQYF. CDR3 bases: TGTGCCAGCAGTGATTCACAGATTAGCACAGATACGCAGTATTTT.

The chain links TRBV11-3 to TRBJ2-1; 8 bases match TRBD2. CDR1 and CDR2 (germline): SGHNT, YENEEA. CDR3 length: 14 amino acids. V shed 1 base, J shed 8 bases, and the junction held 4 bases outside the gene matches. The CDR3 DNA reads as TGTGCCAGCAGCTTAGCGGGGGGGCCCGATGAGCAGTTCTTC. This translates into CASSLAGGPDEQFF.

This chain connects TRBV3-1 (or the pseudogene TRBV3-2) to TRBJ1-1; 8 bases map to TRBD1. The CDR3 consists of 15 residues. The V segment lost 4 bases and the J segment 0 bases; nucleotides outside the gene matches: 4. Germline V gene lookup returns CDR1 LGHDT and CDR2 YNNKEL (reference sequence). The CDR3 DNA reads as TGTGCCAGCAGCCCGGGGACAGGTCTGAACACTGAAGCTTTCTTT. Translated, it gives CASSPGTGLNTEAFF.

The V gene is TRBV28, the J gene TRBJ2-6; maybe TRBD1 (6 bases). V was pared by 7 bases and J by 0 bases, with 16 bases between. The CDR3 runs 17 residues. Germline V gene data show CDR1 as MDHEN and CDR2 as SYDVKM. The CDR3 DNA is TGTGCCAGCACCAGGGGCCGTACCCGCTCTGGGGCCAACGTCCTGACTTTC. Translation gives CASTRGRTRSGANVLTF. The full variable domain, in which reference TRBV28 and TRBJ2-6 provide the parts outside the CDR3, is DVKVTQSSRYLVKRTGEKVFLECVQDMDHENMFWYRQDPGLGLRLIYFSYDVKMKEKGDIPEGYSVSREKKERFSLILESASTNQTSMYLCASTRGRTRSGANVLTFGAGSRLTVL.

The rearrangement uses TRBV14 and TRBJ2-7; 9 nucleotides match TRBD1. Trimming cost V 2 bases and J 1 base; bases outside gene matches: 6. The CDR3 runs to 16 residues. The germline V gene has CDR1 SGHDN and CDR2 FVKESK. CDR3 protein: CASSQRWTGESYEQYF. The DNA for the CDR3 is TGTGCCAGCAGCCAAAGGTGGACAGGGGAGTCCTACGAGCAGTACTTC.

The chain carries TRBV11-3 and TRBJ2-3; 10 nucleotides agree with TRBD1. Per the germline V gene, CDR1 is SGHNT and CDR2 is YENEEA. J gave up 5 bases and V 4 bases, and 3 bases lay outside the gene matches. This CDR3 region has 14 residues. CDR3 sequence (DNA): TGTGCCAGCAGCTACGGACAGGGGGTAGATACGCAGTATTTT. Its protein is CASSYGQGVDTQYF.

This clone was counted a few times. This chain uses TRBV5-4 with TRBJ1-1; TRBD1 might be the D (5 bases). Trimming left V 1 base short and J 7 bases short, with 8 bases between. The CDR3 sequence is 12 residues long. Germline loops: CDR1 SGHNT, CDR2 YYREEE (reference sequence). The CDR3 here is CASSLRQSEAFF. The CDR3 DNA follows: TGTGCCAGCAGCTTGAGACAGAGTGAAGCTTTCTTT.

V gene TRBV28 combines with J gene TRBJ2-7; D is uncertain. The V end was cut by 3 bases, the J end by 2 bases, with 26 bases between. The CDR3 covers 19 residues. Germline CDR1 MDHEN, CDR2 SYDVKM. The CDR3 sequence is CASSLRHELLAEQTYEQYF. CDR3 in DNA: TGTGCCAGCAGTTTGCGGCACGAGCTGTTGGCGGAGCAAACCTACGAGCAGTACTTC.

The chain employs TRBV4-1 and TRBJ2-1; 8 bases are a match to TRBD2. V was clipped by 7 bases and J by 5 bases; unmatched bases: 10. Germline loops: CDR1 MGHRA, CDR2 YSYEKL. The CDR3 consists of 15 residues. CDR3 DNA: TGCGCCAGCATCCGCACTAGCGGTCGGGACAATGAGCAGTTCTTC. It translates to CASIRTSGRDNEQFF.

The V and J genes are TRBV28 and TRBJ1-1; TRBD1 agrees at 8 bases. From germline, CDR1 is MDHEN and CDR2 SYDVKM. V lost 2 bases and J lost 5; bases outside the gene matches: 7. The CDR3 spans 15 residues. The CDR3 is CASSLQQGAWTEAFF. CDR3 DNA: TGTGCCAGCAGTTTACAGCAGGGGGCTTGGACTGAAGCTTTCTTT. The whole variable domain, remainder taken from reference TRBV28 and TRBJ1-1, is DVKVTQSSRYLVKRTGEKVFLECVQDMDHENMFWYRQDPGLGLRLIYFSYDVKMKEKGDIPEGYSVSREKKERFSLILESASTNQTSMYLCASSLQQGAWTEAFFGQGTRLTVV.

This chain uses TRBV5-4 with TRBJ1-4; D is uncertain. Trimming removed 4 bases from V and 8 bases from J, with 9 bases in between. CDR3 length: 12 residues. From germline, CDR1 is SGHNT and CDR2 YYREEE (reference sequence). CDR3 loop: CASSTTGEKLFF. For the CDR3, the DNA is TGTGCCAGCAGCACTACTGGGGAAAAACTGTTTTTT.

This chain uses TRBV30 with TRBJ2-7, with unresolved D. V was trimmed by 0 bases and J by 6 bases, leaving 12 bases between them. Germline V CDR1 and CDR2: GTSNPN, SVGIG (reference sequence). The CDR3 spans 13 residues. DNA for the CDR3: TGTGCCTGGAGTGTAATTCTCCCGGGCGAGCAGTACTTC. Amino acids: CAWSVILPGEQYF.

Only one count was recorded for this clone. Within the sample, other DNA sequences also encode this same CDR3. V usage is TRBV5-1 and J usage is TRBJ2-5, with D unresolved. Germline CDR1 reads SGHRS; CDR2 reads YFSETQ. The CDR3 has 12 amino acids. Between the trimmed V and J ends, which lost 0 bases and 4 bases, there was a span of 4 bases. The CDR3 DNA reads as TGCGCCAGCAGCTTGGCCCGAGAGACCCAGTACTTC. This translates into CASSLARETQYF. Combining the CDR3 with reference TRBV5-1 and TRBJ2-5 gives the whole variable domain KAGVTQTPRYLIKTRGQQVTLSCSPISGHRSVSWYQQTPGQGLQFLFEYFSETQRNKGNFPGRFSGRQFSNSRSEMNVSTLELGDSALYLCASSLARETQYFGPGTRLLVL.

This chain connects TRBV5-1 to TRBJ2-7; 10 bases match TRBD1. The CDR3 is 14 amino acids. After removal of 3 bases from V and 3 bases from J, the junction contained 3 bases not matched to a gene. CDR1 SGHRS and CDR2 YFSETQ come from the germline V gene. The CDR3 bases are TGCGCCAGCAGCTACGGGACAGGGGACTACGAGCAGTACTTC. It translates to CASSYGTGDYEQYF.

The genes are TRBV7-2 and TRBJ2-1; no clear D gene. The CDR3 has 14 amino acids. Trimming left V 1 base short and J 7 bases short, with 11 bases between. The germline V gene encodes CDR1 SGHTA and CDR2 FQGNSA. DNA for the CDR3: TGTGCCAGCAGCTTAGTATCCGAGAGGAATGAGCAGTTCTTC. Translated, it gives CASSLVSERNEQFF.

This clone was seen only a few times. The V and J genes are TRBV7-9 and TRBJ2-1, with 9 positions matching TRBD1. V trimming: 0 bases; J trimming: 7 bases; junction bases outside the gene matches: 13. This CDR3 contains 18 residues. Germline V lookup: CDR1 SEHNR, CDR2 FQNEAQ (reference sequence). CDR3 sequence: CASSLAMGGGQGVNEQFF. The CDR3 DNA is TGTGCCAGCAGCTTAGCGATGGGAGGGGGACAGGGAGTAAATGAGCAGTTCTTC.

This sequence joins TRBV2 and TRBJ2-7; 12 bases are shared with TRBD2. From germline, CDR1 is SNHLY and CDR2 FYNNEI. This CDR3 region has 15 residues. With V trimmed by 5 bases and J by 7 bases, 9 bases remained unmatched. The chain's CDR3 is CASSLGLAGFGEQYF. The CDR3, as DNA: TGTGCCAGCAGTCTCGGACTAGCGGGATTTGGGGAGCAGTACTTC.

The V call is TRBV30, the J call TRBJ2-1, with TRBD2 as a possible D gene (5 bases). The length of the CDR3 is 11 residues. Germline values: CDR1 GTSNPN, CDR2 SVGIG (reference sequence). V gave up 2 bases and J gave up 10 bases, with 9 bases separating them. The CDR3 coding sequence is TGTGCCTGGAGTATAGGCGGGGAGCAGTTCTTC. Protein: CAWSIGGEQFF. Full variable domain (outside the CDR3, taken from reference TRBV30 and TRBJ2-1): SQTIHQWPATLVQPVGSPLSLECTVEGTSNPNLYWYRQAAGRGLQLLFYSVGIGQISSEVPQNLSASRPQDRQFILSSKKLLLSDSGFYLCAWSIGGEQFFGPGTRLTVL.

The CDR3 loop reads CASKTGTGDSEQYF. CDR3 in DNA: TGTGCCAGCAAAACCGGGACAGGGGATAGCGAGCAGTACTTC. The chain links TRBV28 to TRBJ2-7, with 10 bases identical to TRBD1. This CDR3 region has 14 residues. Trimming took 7 bases from V and 6 from J; bases not matched to a gene: 9. The V gene's germline CDR1 is MDHEN and CDR2 SYDVKM.

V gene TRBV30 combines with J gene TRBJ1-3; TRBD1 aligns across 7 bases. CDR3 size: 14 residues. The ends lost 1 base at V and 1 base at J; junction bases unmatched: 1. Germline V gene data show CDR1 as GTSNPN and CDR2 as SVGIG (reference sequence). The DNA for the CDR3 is TGTGCCTGGAGTGGGGGACAGTCTGGAAACACCATATATTTT. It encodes CAWSGGQSGNTIYF.

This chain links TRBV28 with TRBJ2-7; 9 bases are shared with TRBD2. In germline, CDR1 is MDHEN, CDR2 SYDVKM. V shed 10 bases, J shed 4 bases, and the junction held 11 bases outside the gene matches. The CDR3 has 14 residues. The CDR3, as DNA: TGTGCCACCACGACTAGCGGAAGGGAATACGAGCAGTACTTC. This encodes CATTTSGREYEQYF. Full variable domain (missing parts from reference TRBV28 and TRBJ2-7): DVKVTQSSRYLVKRTGEKVFLECVQDMDHENMFWYRQDPGLGLRLIYFSYDVKMKEKGDIPEGYSVSREKKERFSLILESASTNQTSMYLCATTTSGREYEQYFGPGTRLTVT.

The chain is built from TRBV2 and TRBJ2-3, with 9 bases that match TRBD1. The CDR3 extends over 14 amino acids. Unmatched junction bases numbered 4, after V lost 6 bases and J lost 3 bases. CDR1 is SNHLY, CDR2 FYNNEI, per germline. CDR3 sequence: CASSGDRVTDTQYF. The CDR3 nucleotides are TGTGCCAGCAGCGGGGACAGGGTTACAGATACGCAGTATTTT.